This record concerns one TCR beta chain sequence. The sample comes from a study of T cells expressing NK-cell markers. CDR3 length: 17 residues. Germline V gene sequence: CDR1 LGHDT, CDR2 YNNKEL (reference sequence). Reprocessing the 5' RACE reads, TCRdb reports a single entry for every CDR3 protein and omits DNA. The repertoire table contains approximately 460,000 distinct CDR3 sequences. The V call is TRBV3-1, the J call TRBJ1-1; TCRdb's D call, TRBD1, is unchecked because there is no DNA. This receptor was identified in a woman aged 18 to 75 in good health. The sequenced sample was blood T cells: a sorted CD56 or NKG2C T cell subset, CD4+ or CD8+ T cells, or bulk PBMC T cells (not recorded which). This CDR3 reads CASSQDGGDGPNTEAFF.